This T cell receptor beta chain derives from a study of identifying expanded T cells in peripheral blood. Points from the study as a whole: Roughly 1.2 clones differed between technical replicates, versus approximately 17 and 20 over time. Variance in clone template counts between approximately two-week samples significantly increased with total template count across all healthy donors.

This clone was seen a single time. Its antigen is unknown. The CDR3 runs 13 residues. V dropped 6 bases and J dropped 8 bases, with 13 bases sitting between them. Germline CDR1 and CDR2: MNHEY and SVGAGI. Sequencing used immunoSEQ multiplex PCR; TCRdb keeps in-frame clones, though not all of them. Among approximately 120,000 clones listed, 84% were seen once. Healthy donors had no documented immune events, such as infections, while sampled. The source is a person between 18 and 69 years old in good health. The source material was blood. This chain joins TRBV6-5 and TRBJ1-4; D gene ambiguous. The CDR3 region has the DNA TGTGCCAGCAGGAGTAAGAAAAGGGAAAAACTGTTTTTT. Its protein is CASRSKKREKLFF.